What follows are 18 T cell receptor beta chains derived from one specimen sequenced in a study of T cells after yellow fever vaccination. TCRdb re-derived calls from the 5' RACE reads in MiXCR, one entry per CDR3 protein. The table includes approximately 250,000 distinct CDR3 sequences, around 5.2% detected once. The sequences come from CD4+ T cells sorted from PBMCs, collected on the day of the yellow fever booster vaccination. Receptor source: a man aged 18 to 30 who received the YFV17D yellow fever vaccine.

The sample holds many counts of this clonotype. The V gene is TRBV4-1, the J gene TRBJ1-4; the D gene is possibly TRBD1 (6 bases). This CDR3 spans 17 amino acids. Germline CDR1 is MGHRA and CDR2 is YSYEKL. V lost 0 bases and J lost 8, with 19 bases in between. This CDR3 reads CASSQDFRYGGREKLFF. The CDR3 nucleotides read TGCGCCAGCAGCCAAGATTTTCGATACGGGGGGCGAGAAAAACTGTTTTTT.

This clonotype was found many times. The chain employs TRBV28 and TRBJ2-3; 9 nucleotides line up with TRBD1. After removal of 6 bases from V and 2 bases from J, the junction contained 6 bases not matched to a gene. The CDR3 sequence is 15 residues long. The germline V gene encodes CDR1 MDHEN and CDR2 SYDVKM. The CDR3 DNA reads TGTGCCAGCAGAACGGGACAGGGTTACACAGATACGCAGTATTTT. Protein product: CASRTGQGYTDTQYF.

This clonotype has a handful of counts. The chain links TRBV7-9 to TRBJ2-5; 15 bases fit TRBD2. The CDR3 length is 16 residues. Germline V gene data show CDR1 as SEHNR and CDR2 as FQNEAQ (reference sequence). The trim removed 6 bases at V and 5 bases at J, leaving 7 bases unmatched. CDR3 loop: CASSTGLAGGRETQYF. CDR3 nucleotides: TGTGCCAGCAGTACCGGACTAGCGGGGGGGAGGGAGACCCAGTACTTC.

The table lists this clonotype with many counts. The chain carries TRBV7-3 and TRBJ2-3; D possibly corresponds to TRBD2 (7 bases). CDR1 is SGHTA, CDR2 FQGTGA, per germline. V lost 2 bases and J lost 1, with 10 bases in between. The CDR3 totals 15 residues. The CDR3 region is CASSLYGGRTDTQYF. The DNA for the CDR3 is TGTGCCAGCAGCTTATACGGGGGGCGCACAGATACGCAGTATTTT. The full variable domain, completed using reference TRBV7-3 and TRBJ2-3, is GAGVSQTPSNKVTEKGKYVELRCDPISGHTALYWYRQSLGQGPEFLIYFQGTGAADDSGLPNDRFFAVRPEGSVSTLKIQRTERGDSAVYLCASSLYGGRTDTQYFGPGTRLTVL.

This clonotype was detected a few times. The genes are TRBV15 and TRBJ1-5; TRBD1 is a possible D gene (6 bases). Germline loops: CDR1 LNHNV, CDR2 YYDKDF (reference sequence). The CDR3 loop spans 15 amino acids. Trimming took off 0 bases at V and 6 bases at J, with 12 bases between the two ends. Here the CDR3 reads CATSRDYRAGQPQHF. In DNA, the CDR3 is TGTGCCACCAGCAGAGATTACAGGGCGGGTCAGCCCCAGCATTTT. Variable domain in full (rest from reference TRBV15 and TRBJ1-5): DAMVIQNPRYQVTQFGKPVTLSCSQTLNHNVMYWYQQKSSQAPKLLFHYYDKDFNNEADTPDNFQSRRPNTSFCFLDIRSPGLGDTAMYLCATSRDYRAGQPQHFGDGTRLSIL.

This clonotype was counted a few times. In nucleotides, the CDR3 is TGTGCCAGCAGTGAAAGGGGTCGACCGGGGGAGCAGTACTTC. This encodes CASSERGRPGEQYF. This chain joins TRBV25-1 and TRBJ2-7; D assignment may be TRBD1 or TRBD2 (5 bases each). V was pared by 2 bases and J by 7 bases, with 15 bases between. The CDR3 consists of 14 residues. CDR1 and CDR2 (germline): MGHDK, SYGVNS.

For the CDR3, the DNA is TGTGCCAGAATGACAGGGGCCAACTATGGCTACACCTTC. The encoded protein is CARMTGANYGYTF. J is TRBJ1-2 and V is TRBV6-6, with 8 nucleotides matching TRBD1. Germline V lookup: CDR1 MNHNY, CDR2 SVGAGI (reference sequence). There are 13 residues in the CDR3. The J segment lost 2 bases and the V segment lost 9 bases, leaving 5 bases of the junction unmatched.

The chain combines TRBV28 with TRBJ2-2; 12 bases match TRBD2. The CDR3 consists of 16 residues. Germline loops: CDR1 MDHEN, CDR2 SYDVKM. Trimming took 5 bases from V and 4 from J; bases not matched to a gene: 5. CDR3 DNA: TGTGCCAGCAGTCCGGGACTAGCGGGCGGCACCGGGGAGCTGTTTTTT. It specifies CASSPGLAGGTGELFF.

This clonotype was seen a handful of times. The V gene is TRBV5-1, the J gene TRBJ2-3, with D hard to call. The CDR3 is 15 residues long. V was cut by 2 bases and J by 1 base, with 11 bases left in between. Germline values: CDR1 SGHRS, CDR2 YFSETQ. Here the CDR3 reads CASSFGALGTDTQYF. The CDR3 DNA is TGCGCCAGCAGCTTTGGAGCACTTGGCACAGATACGCAGTATTTT.

V is TRBV20-1 and J is TRBJ2-2; maybe TRBD2 (6 bases). CDR1 DFQATT and CDR2 SNEGSKA come from the germline V gene (reference sequence). The CDR3 runs to 14 residues. V lost 0 bases and J lost 4, with 9 bases in between. The CDR3 is CSAREGGVTGELFF. CDR3 DNA: TGCAGTGCTAGAGAAGGCGGGGTCACCGGGGAGCTGTTTTTT.

The rearrangement links TRBV7-2 to TRBJ2-7, with 7 bases that match TRBD2. From germline, CDR1 is SGHTA and CDR2 FQGNSA. Trimming removed 1 base from V and 3 bases from J; junction bases left unmatched: 12. The CDR3 loop spans 17 amino acids. The CDR3 is CASSLVVGSGLIYEQYF. In DNA form, the CDR3 reads TGTGCCAGCAGCTTAGTGGTGGGTAGCGGGTTAATCTACGAGCAGTACTTC.

This clonotype was seen only a few times. This chain joins TRBV5-1 and TRBJ1-5, with a possible D match to TRBD1 (6 bases). The CDR3 contains 15 residues. Germline assignment: CDR1 SGHRS and CDR2 YFSETQ. With 4 bases removed from V and 5 bases from J, the gap between germline ends came to 16 bases. CDR3 sequence: CASSGWTEEDQPQHF. CDR3 nucleotide sequence: TGCGCCAGCAGCGGTTGGACAGAGGAAGATCAGCCCCAGCATTTT.

In this sample, this clonotype turned up many times. This CDR3 reads CASSVDRAGTEAFF. DNA of the CDR3: TGCGCCAGCAGCGTGGACAGGGCGGGCACTGAAGCTTTCTTT. This sequence joins TRBV5-1 and TRBJ1-1; TRBD1 aligns across 8 bases. Germline V gene data show CDR1 as SGHRS and CDR2 as YFSETQ. The CDR3 extends over 14 amino acids. V trimming: 4 bases; J trimming: 4 bases; junction bases outside the gene matches: 6.

This clonotype has at least ten counts. The rearrangement joins TRBV20-1 to TRBJ1-6; D gene ambiguous. With 6 bases removed from V and 6 bases from J, the gap between germline ends came to 12 bases. Per the germline V gene, CDR1 is DFQATT and CDR2 is SNEGSKA (reference sequence). The CDR3 loop spans 13 amino acids. CDR3 in amino acids: CSASGRTNSPLHF. In DNA form, the CDR3 reads TGCAGTGCCTCCGGGAGGACTAATTCACCCCTCCACTTT.

This clonotype was seen a few times. The chain is built from TRBV20-1 and TRBJ1-2; no clear D gene. Per germline, CDR1 DFQATT and CDR2 SNEGSKA (reference sequence). The CDR3 has 16 residues. Trimming stripped 0 bases from V and 4 bases from J, with 18 bases between. The CDR3 nucleotides read TGCAGTGCTAGAGATAGATTAGGACGGACTCTCTATGGCTACACCTTC. Translating gives CSARDRLGRTLYGYTF.

DNA of the CDR3: TGCGCCAGCAGCCTACTTGGCGGGGGGGCAGATACGCAGTATTTT. As protein: CASSLLGGGADTQYF. The chain links TRBV5-1 to TRBJ2-3, with 9 bases lining up with TRBD2. From germline, CDR1 is SGHRS and CDR2 YFSETQ. V shed 4 bases and J 4 bases; nucleotides not matched to a gene: 7. The CDR3 is 15 amino acids.

The chain employs TRBV14 and TRBJ1-6; D unclear. The CDR3 is made up of 16 amino acids. Deletions cut 4 bases from V and 13 bases from J, with 23 bases between. The germline V gene has CDR1 SGHDN and CDR2 FVKESK. This CDR3 reads CASSPSGRGPELPLHF. CDR3 nucleotide sequence: TGTGCCAGCAGCCCCTCCGGTCGTGGACCAGAGCTTCCCCTCCACTTT.

The chain is built from TRBV9 and TRBJ2-3; D not resolved. Trimming pared 4 bases from V and 6 bases from J, leaving 15 bases between. The CDR3 runs to 14 residues. In germline, CDR1 is SGDLS, CDR2 YYNGEE. CDR3 residues: CASSPEGLRDTQYF. The CDR3 DNA sequence: TGTGCCAGCAGCCCGGAAGGGCTCCGCGATACGCAGTATTTT.